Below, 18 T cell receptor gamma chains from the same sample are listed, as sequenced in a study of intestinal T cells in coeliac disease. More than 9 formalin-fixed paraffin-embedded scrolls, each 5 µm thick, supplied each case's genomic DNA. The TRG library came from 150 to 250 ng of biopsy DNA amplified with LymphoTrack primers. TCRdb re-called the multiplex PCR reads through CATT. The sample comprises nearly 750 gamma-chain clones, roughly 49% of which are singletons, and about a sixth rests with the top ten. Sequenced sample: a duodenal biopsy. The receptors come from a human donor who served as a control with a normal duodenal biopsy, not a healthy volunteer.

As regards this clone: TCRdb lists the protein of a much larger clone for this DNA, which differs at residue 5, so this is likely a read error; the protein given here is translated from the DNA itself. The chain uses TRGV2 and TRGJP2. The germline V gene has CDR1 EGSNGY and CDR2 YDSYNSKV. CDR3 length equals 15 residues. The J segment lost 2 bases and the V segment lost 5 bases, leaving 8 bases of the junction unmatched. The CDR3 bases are TGTGCCACCTGGGGCTACGGAAGTAGTGATTGGATCAAGACGTTT. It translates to CATWGYGSSDWIKTF.

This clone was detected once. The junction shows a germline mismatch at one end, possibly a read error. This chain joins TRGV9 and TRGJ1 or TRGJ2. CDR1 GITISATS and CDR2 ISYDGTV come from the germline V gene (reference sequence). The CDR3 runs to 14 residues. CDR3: CALWEVPLGYYKVF. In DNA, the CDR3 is TGTGCCTTGTGGGAGGTGCCCTTGGGGTATTATAAGGTGTTC.

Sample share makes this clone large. The CDR3 reads CATWDEKLF. CDR3 coding DNA: TGTGCCACCTGGGATGAGAAACTCTTT. The chain combines TRGV8 with TRGJ1 or TRGJ2. The V and J ends lost 3 bases and 11 bases, in that order; junction bases with no gene match: 1. The CDR3 sequence is 9 residues long. CDR1 and CDR2 from the germline V gene are VENAVY and YDSYNSRV.

CDR3 region: CADLGLGVYYKKLF. The CDR3 nucleotides are TGTGCCGACCTGGGGCTGGGGGTTTATTATAAGAAACTCTTT. The rearrangement links TRGV3 to TRGJ1 or TRGJ2. The CDR3 spans 14 residues. J was trimmed by 3 bases and V by 12 bases; bases with no gene match: 17. Germline V gene data show CDR1 as VTNTFY and CDR2 as YDVSTARD (reference sequence).

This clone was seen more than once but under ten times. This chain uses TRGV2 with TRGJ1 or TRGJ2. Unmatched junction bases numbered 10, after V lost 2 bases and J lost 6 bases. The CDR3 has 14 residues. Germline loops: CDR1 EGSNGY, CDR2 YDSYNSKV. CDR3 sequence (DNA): TGTGCCACCTGGGACGTTCCCCTAGGTTATAAGAAACTCTTT. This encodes CATWDVPLGYKKLF.

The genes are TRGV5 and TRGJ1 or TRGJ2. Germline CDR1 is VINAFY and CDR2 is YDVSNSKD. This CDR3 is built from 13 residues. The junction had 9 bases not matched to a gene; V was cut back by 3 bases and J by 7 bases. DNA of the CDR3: TGTGCCACCTGGGACCGCTGGGGATATAAGAAACTCTTT. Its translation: CATWDRWGYKKLF.

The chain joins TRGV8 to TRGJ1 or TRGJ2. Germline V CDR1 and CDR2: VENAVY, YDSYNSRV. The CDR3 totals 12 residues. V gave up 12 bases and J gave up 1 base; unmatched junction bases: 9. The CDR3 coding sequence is TGTGCCGACCTGGGTAATTATTATAAGAAACTCTTT. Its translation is CADLGNYYKKLF.

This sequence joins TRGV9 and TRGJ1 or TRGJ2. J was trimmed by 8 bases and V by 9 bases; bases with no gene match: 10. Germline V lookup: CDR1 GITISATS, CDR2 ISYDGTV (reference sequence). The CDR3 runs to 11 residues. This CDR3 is CALVRMHKKLF. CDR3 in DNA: TGTGCCTTGGTACGGATGCATAAGAAACTCTTT.

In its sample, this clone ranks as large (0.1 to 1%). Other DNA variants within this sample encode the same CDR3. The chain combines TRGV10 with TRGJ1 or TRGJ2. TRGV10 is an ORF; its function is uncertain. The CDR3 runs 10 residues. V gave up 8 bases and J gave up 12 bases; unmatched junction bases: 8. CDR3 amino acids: CAAWDFRKLF. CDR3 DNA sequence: TGTGCTGCGTGGGATTTTAGGAAACTCTTT.

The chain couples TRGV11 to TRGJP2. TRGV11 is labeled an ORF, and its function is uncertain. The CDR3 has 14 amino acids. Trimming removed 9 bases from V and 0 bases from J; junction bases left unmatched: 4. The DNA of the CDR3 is TGTGCCTGCTGGCCCTATAGTAGTGATTGGATCAAGACGTTT. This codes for CACWPYSSDWIKTF.

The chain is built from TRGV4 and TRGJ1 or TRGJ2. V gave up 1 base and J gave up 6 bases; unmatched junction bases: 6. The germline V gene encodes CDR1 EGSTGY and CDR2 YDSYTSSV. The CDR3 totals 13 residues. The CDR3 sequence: CATWDGGGYKKLF. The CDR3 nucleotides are TGTGCCACCTGGGATGGCGGAGGTTATAAGAAACTCTTT.

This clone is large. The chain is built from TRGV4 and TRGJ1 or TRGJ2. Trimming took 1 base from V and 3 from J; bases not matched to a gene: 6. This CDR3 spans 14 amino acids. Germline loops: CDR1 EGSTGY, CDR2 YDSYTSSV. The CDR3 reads CATWDGAFYYKKLF. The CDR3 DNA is TGTGCCACCTGGGATGGAGCGTTTTATTATAAGAAACTCTTT.

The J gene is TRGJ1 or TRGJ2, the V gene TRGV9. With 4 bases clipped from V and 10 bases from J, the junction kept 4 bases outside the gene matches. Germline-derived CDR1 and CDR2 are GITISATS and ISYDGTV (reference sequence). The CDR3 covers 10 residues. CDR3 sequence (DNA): TGTGCCTTGTGGGAATCGAAGAAACTCTTT. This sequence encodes CALWESKKLF.

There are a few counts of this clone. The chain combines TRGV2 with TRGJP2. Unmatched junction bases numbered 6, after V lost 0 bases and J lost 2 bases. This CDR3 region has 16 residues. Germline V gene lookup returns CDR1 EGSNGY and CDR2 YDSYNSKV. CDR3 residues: CATWDGLGSSDWIKTF. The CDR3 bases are TGTGCCACCTGGGACGGGCTGGGAAGTAGTGATTGGATCAAGACGTTT.

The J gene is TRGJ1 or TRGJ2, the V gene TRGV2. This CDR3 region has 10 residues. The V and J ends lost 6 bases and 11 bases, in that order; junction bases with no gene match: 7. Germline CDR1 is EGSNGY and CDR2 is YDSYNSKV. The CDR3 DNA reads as TGTGCCACCTGGATAGGTGAGAAACTCTTT. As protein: CATWIGEKLF.

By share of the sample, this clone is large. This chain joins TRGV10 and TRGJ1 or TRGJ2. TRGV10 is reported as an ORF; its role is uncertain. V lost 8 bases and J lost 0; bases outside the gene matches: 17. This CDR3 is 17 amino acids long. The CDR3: CAAWDVFRSTNYYKKLF. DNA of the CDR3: TGTGCTGCGTGGGATGTTTTCCGAAGTACGAATTATTATAAGAAACTCTTT.

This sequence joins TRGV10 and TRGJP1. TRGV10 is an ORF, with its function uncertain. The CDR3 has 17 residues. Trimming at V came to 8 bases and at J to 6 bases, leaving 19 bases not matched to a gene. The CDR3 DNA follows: TGTGCTGCGTGGGATCGAATCTTCGGTCCAGCTGGTTGGTTCAAGATATTT. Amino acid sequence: CAAWDRIFGPAGWFKIF.

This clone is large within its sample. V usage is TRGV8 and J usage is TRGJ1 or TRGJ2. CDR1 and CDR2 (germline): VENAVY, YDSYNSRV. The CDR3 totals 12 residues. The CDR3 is CAKLLFYYKKLF. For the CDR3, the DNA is TGTGCAAAACTTCTCTTTTATTATAAGAAACTCTTT.